This entry describes one TCR beta chain. The PCR used 60 Vbeta and 13 Jbeta primers. TCRdb's copy holds only in-frame clones and misses some; the assay was immunoSEQ multiplex PCR. The table shows 100,000 to 150,000 clones, with roughly 80% occurring only once. The data originate from a study of cytomegalovirus exposure and HLA in healthy donors. The CDR3 is 13 amino acids. V gave up 7 bases and J gave up 5 bases, with 14 bases separating them. Germline V gene lookup returns CDR1 MNHEY and CDR2 SVGAGI. The receptor's source is a woman aged 40 to 55 in good health and CMV-seropositive. The sequenced sample was PBMCs. The chain couples TRBV6-5 to TRBJ1-2; D remains ambiguous. The CDR3 coding sequence is TGTGCCAGCACCTCCAGCCGGGGATATGGCTACACCTTC. This encodes CASTSSRGYGYTF.